This TCR beta chain was sequenced in a study of vaccination and CD4 T cells after COVID-19. About this clonotype itself: Its antigen is not identified.

The treatment is: roughly 10-day PBMC culture with coronavirus spike peptide pools or control peptides (ViraFEST assay). The germline CDR1 and CDR2 sequences are SGHTS and YDEGEE. The CDR3 is 12 amino acids. V was clipped by 0 bases and J by 12 bases, with 13 bases between them. Cultured CD4+ T cell DNA underwent sequencing with the Oncomine TCR Beta short-read assay. TCRdb re-called the PCR reads with MiXCR, one entry per CDR3 protein. This table holds 13,000 to 15,000 distinct CDR3 sequences, about 46% found once. The receptor was isolated from a human donor with COVID-19. This sequence joins TRBV5-8 and TRBJ2-7; no definite D call. The material sequenced was cultured CD4+ T cells from blood. Here the CDR3 DNA reads TGTGCCAGCAGCTTGGTTGGCAGGTATCTGTACTTC. Its protein is CASSLVGRYLYF.